The 16 T cell receptor beta chains reported below all come from one sample, sequenced in a study of T-cell reconstitution after alpha-beta-depleted transplantation in children (TCRdb year 2016). The sample's time point label is to be understood as: day 60 (about 2 months) after transplantation. The sample's treatment or condition label, in plain terms: allogeneic hematopoietic cell transplantation with graft depleted of TCRalphabeta T cells and CD19 B cells. Receptor libraries were prepared by PCR. Sequencer: Illumina HiSeq 2500. To normalize quantification of the TCRbeta repertoire, the TCR libraries were built with molecular barcoding that relied on unique molecular identifiers. TCRdb reanalyzed the raw reads on its own, using fastp at Q25 for trimming and MiXCR for clone calling, and kept in-frame beta chains. Rows merge per CDR3 protein into single entries with the most common DNA and genes. For this sample the table gives tens of thousands of distinct CDR3 sequences, of which approximately 6% were detected only once. Clones ranked in the top ten supply roughly 30% of the sample.

Material: PBMCs, mostly from graft donor cells, obtained 60 days after TCRalphabeta/CD19-depleted stem cell transplant. The receptors shown here come from a female patient aged 2 to 10 who had a stem cell transplant for aplastic anemia, so the T cells may come from the graft donor.

In the case of this clonotype: This sequence may be a read error, since a much larger clone differs from it by one base. Because it lacks the conserved phenylalanine or tryptophan at the end, this CDR3 is likely a read error. The gene calls are TRBV6-6 and TRBJ2-7; D possibly corresponds to TRBD2 (6 bases). The ends were cut back, 8 bases at V and 9 bases at J, with 17 bases in the middle. The germline V gene encodes CDR1 MNHNY and CDR2 SVGAGI (reference sequence). The length of the CDR3 is 12 residues. The CDR3 is CASAPMDGRQYL. The CDR3 DNA is TGTGCCAGCGCTCCCATGGACGGGAGGCAGTACCTC.

This clonotype was counted at least ten times. The gene calls are TRBV20-1 and TRBJ2-1, with unresolved D. Germline CDR1 reads DFQATT; CDR2 reads SNEGSKA (reference sequence). V lost 3 bases and J lost 3, with 12 bases in between. The CDR3 runs to 14 residues. The CDR3 is CSARAAEIYNEQFF. The CDR3 DNA reads TGCAGTGCTAGGGCGGCGGAGATCTACAATGAGCAGTTCTTC.

This clonotype was observed many times. The chain recombines TRBV11-2 with TRBJ2-7; tentatively, D is TRBD1 or TRBD2 (6 bases each). The germline V gene has CDR1 SGHAT and CDR2 FQNNGV. The V end was cut by 0 bases, the J end by 5 bases, with 17 bases between. The CDR3 sequence is 16 residues long. CDR3 protein: CASSLDRGGTGNEQYF. The DNA for the CDR3 is TGTGCCAGCAGCTTAGACCGGGGAGGAACAGGGAACGAGCAGTACTTC.

This clonotype was seen ten or more times. The V gene is TRBV3-1, the J gene TRBJ2-3, with 10 bases fitting TRBD2. CDR1 is LGHDT and CDR2 is YNNKEL in the germline V gene (reference sequence). Trimming cost V 6 bases and J 2 bases; bases outside gene matches: 8. The CDR3 runs to 16 residues. CDR3 protein: CASSERTSGNTDTQYF. The CDR3 coding sequence is TGTGCCAGCAGTGAAAGGACTAGCGGAAACACAGATACGCAGTATTTT.

This clonotype was observed at least ten times. The chain is built from TRBV12-3 or TRBV12-4 and TRBJ2-7, with 7 bases lining up with TRBD1. J lost 9 bases, V lost 2 bases, and 16 bases had no gene match. This CDR3 is 16 amino acids long. The CDR3 coding sequence is TGTGCCAGCAGTTTAACGGTGGGGCAGGGGGTACGAAGGCAGTACTTC. Translated: CASSLTVGQGVRRQYF.

This clonotype was counted at least ten times. The CDR3 is CASEKGTDTQYF. The CDR3 DNA reads as TGTGCCAGCGAGAAAGGGACAGATACGCAGTATTTT. The chain recombines TRBV2 with TRBJ2-3; no firm D call. The CDR3 is 12 amino acids. Trimming took 8 bases from V and 3 from J, leaving 9 bases between them. Germline lookup yields CDR1 SNHLY and CDR2 FYNNEI.

Many counts were recorded for this clonotype. The chain carries TRBV12-3 or TRBV12-4 and TRBJ2-7; no definite D call. The CDR3 loop spans 13 amino acids. The V end lost 5 bases, the J end lost 6 bases, and 14 bases lay between the germline ends. CDR3 loop: CASSPCGPCEQYF. CDR3 nucleotide sequence: TGTGCCAGCAGTCCCTGCGGACCTTGCGAGCAGTACTTC.

This clonotype was detected ten times or more. V gene TRBV12-3 or TRBV12-4 combines with J gene TRBJ2-7, with 10 bases lining up with TRBD2. Trimming cost V 4 bases and J 2 bases; bases outside gene matches: 5. The CDR3 contains 15 residues. CDR3 region: CASSSGLANAYEQYF. In DNA, the CDR3 is TGTGCCAGCAGTTCGGGACTAGCGAACGCCTACGAGCAGTACTTC.

This chain connects TRBV19 to TRBJ2-2; D ambiguous. CDR1 is LNHDA, CDR2 SQIVND, per germline (reference sequence). The CDR3 is made up of 14 amino acids. With 3 bases removed from V and 4 bases from J, the gap between germline ends came to 9 bases. The CDR3 DNA follows: TGTGCCAGTAGTATGCGACTTTCCACCGGGGAGCTGTTTTTT. Translation gives CASSMRLSTGELFF.

This clonotype was recorded at least ten times. The rearrangement uses TRBV7-2 and TRBJ2-3; perhaps TRBD2 as D (6 bases). The CDR3 extends over 16 amino acids. Germline V CDR1 and CDR2: SGHTA, FQGNSA. Between the trimmed V and J ends, which lost 1 base and 0 bases, there was a span of 11 bases. The CDR3 DNA is TGTGCCAGCAGCTTAGGGGTTGGGAGGAGCACAGATACGCAGTATTTT. It translates to CASSLGVGRSTDTQYF.

This clonotype was picked up many times. The chain joins TRBV9 to TRBJ2-5, with D possibly TRBD2 on 6 matching bases. The length of the CDR3 is 16 residues. Trimming took off 0 bases at V and 4 bases at J, with 16 bases between the two ends. Germline V gene lookup returns CDR1 SGDLS and CDR2 YYNGEE. The CDR3: CASSVAPSGYGETQYF. CDR3 nucleotide sequence: TGTGCCAGCAGCGTAGCGCCCAGCGGGTATGGAGAGACCCAGTACTTC.

This clonotype was observed many times. The V gene is TRBV20-1, the J gene TRBJ2-1; 12 positions agree with TRBD2. This CDR3 has 16 amino acids. The V gene's germline CDR1 is DFQATT and CDR2 SNEGSKA (reference sequence). Losses at the gene ends were 1 base for V and 4 bases for J; bases not matched to a gene: 5. The CDR3 sequence: CSARGAGLAGYNEQFF. The CDR3 DNA follows: TGCAGTGCTAGAGGGGCAGGACTAGCGGGATACAATGAGCAGTTCTTC.

This clonotype occurred many times. The V and J genes are TRBV20-1 and TRBJ1-6; D ambiguous. V lost 0 bases, J lost 6 bases, and 15 bases lay in between. CDR1 is DFQATT and CDR2 is SNEGSKA in the germline V gene (reference sequence). This CDR3 is built from 16 residues. CDR3 DNA: TGCAGTGCTAGAGATTTAATGAGACCGGTTAATTCACCCCTCCACTTT. Its translation is CSARDLMRPVNSPLHF.

In this sample, this clonotype turned up many times. The chain's CDR3 is CASSFYGALNYGYTF. CDR3 coding DNA: TGTGCCAGCAGTTTCTATGGGGCCTTAAACTATGGCTACACCTTC. The J gene is TRBJ1-2, the V gene TRBV12-3 or TRBV12-4; tentative D call: TRBD1 (5 bases). The CDR3 loop spans 15 amino acids. With 3 bases removed from V and 2 bases from J, the gap between germline ends came to 13 bases.

This clonotype was counted a few times. V usage is TRBV11-2 and J usage is TRBJ2-7; 7 positions match TRBD2. CDR1 SGHAT and CDR2 FQNNGV come from the germline V gene. The CDR3 runs to 14 residues. The junction had 3 bases not matched to a gene; V was cut back by 2 bases and J by 2 bases. DNA of the CDR3: TGTGCCAGCAGCTTAATGGGAGGGGCCTACGAGCAGTACTTC. Its translation is CASSLMGGAYEQYF.

This clonotype was seen at least ten times. This chain uses TRBV9 with TRBJ1-5, with D tentatively TRBD1 (5 bases). The germline V gene has CDR1 SGDLS and CDR2 YYNGEE. The CDR3 has 13 amino acids. V lost 0 bases and J lost 9, with 10 bases in between. The CDR3 sequence: CASSVDTGRPQHF. Written as DNA, the CDR3 is TGTGCCAGCAGCGTAGATACAGGACGGCCCCAGCATTTT. Full variable domain (missing parts from reference TRBV9 and TRBJ1-5): DSGVTQTPKHLITATGQRVTLRCSPRSGDLSVYWYQQSLDQGLQFLIQYYNGEERAKGNILERFSAQQFPDLHSELNLSSLELGDSALYFCASSVDTGRPQHFGDGTRLSIL.